This passage covers 23 T cell receptor beta chains from one sample sequenced in a study of blood T cell repertoires in COVID-19. Some clones are missing from TCRdb's copy, which holds only in-frame ones; the method was immunoSEQ multiplex PCR. The repertoire holds 250,000 to 350,000 clones, with around 89% as singletons. The source material was peripheral blood. Receptors were obtained from a man in his thirties or forties with acute or convalescent COVID-19.

The rearrangement joins TRBV5-4 to TRBJ1-4; D gene unclear. The CDR3 totals 13 residues. V shed 0 bases and J shed 5 bases, with 5 bases lying between them. Germline V gene sequence: CDR1 SGHNT, CDR2 YYREEE (reference sequence). DNA for the CDR3: TGTGCCAGCAGCTTGGGCGCAAATGAAAAACTGTTTTTT. Its protein product is CASSLGANEKLFF.

The gene calls are TRBV5-1 and TRBJ1-2; 9 bases map to TRBD1. The CDR3 length is 15 residues. From germline, CDR1 is SGHRS and CDR2 YFSETQ. J was trimmed by 4 bases and V by 4 bases; bases with no gene match: 8. The CDR3: CASSAGTGNAYGYTF. CDR3 sequence (DNA): TGCGCCAGCAGCGCCGGGACAGGGAACGCCTATGGCTACACCTTC.

The chain joins TRBV27 to TRBJ2-2, with D tentatively TRBD1 (6 bases). Trimming shortened V by 6 bases and J by 4 bases, and 12 bases separated the two germline ends. The CDR3 runs 14 residues. Germline V CDR1 and CDR2: MNHEY, SMNVEV (reference sequence). CDR3 region: CASSPGVATGELFF. CDR3 bases: TGTGCCAGCAGCCCAGGGGTGGCCACCGGGGAGCTGTTTTTT.

The J gene is TRBJ2-7, the V gene TRBV4-1, with TRBD1 matching over 9 bases. This CDR3 has 18 amino acids. J lost 1 base, V lost 0 bases, and 10 bases had no gene match. Per germline, CDR1 MGHRA and CDR2 YSYEKL. This CDR3 is CASSQELDGTGPSYEQYF. The CDR3 bases are TGCGCCAGCAGCCAAGAACTCGACGGGACAGGGCCTTCCTACGAGCAGTACTTC.

The rearrangement links TRBV12-3 or TRBV12-4 to TRBJ1-1; maybe TRBD1 (6 bases). V gave up 4 bases and J gave up 10 bases, with 13 bases separating them. The CDR3 runs 12 residues. The CDR3 loop reads CASSWTATGAFF. The CDR3 nucleotides read TGTGCCAGCAGTTGGACAGCGACGGGAGCTTTCTTT.

The rearrangement links TRBV7-3 to TRBJ2-2, with 12 bases identical to TRBD2. The CDR3 spans 15 residues. The germline CDR1 and CDR2 sequences are SGHTA and FQGTGA. J gave up 7 bases and V 5 bases, and 5 bases lay outside the gene matches. This chain's CDR3 is CASSALAGGRGELFF. DNA for the CDR3: TGTGCCAGCAGCGCTCTAGCGGGAGGGCGCGGGGAGCTGTTTTTT.

The gene calls are TRBV5-5 and TRBJ1-1; no clear D gene. Trimming cost V 2 bases and J 4 bases, with 12 bases left between them. The germline V gene encodes CDR1 SGHKS and CDR2 YYEKEE (reference sequence). The length of the CDR3 is 14 residues. CDR3 sequence reads: CASSLPTRGTEAFF. The CDR3 DNA sequence: TGTGCCAGCAGCTTACCGACCCGGGGCACTGAAGCTTTCTTT.

This rearrangement joins TRBV5-8 to TRBJ2-3, with TRBD1 as a possible D gene (5 bases). V gave up 4 bases and J gave up 1 base, with 13 bases separating them. The CDR3 contains 15 residues. CDR1 is SGHTS, CDR2 YDEGEE, per germline. CDR3 coding DNA: TGTGCCAGCAGCCCGCTAGGCAGGGGCACAGATACGCAGTATTTT. This gives the protein CASSPLGRGTDTQYF.

The chain joins TRBV7-9 to TRBJ1-2, with 8 bases aligning to TRBD1. Per germline, CDR1 SEHNR and CDR2 FQNEAQ (reference sequence). Germline trimming cut 4 bases from V and 8 bases from J; bases unmatched to any gene: 15. The CDR3 contains 16 residues. CDR3 residues: CASSSGQGIIAKGYTF. The CDR3 region has the DNA TGTGCCAGCAGCTCAGGACAGGGAATAATCGCGAAAGGCTACACCTTC. The entire variable domain, with the rest obtained from reference TRBV7-9 and TRBJ1-2, is as follows: DTGVSQNPRHKITKRGQNVTFRCDPISEHNRLYWYRQTLGQGPEFLTYFQNEAQLEKSRLLSDRFSAERPKGSFSTLEIQRTEQGDSAMYLCASSSGQGIIAKGYTFGSGTRLTVV.

Only a few counts were recorded for this clone. The chain employs TRBV3-1 (or the pseudogene TRBV3-2) and TRBJ1-2; D is undetermined. The V end lost 1 base, the J end lost 2 bases, and 11 bases lay between the germline ends. Germline CDR1 reads LGHDT; CDR2 reads YNNKEL (reference sequence). This CDR3 is built from 15 residues. The CDR3 sequence is CASSQVYATNYGYTF. As DNA, the CDR3 is TGTGCCAGCAGCCAAGTGTACGCTACCAACTATGGCTACACCTTC.

The chain recombines TRBV23-1 with TRBJ2-1; 7 bases agree with TRBD1. Being an ORF, TRBV23-1 has a function that is uncertain. This CDR3 region has 15 residues. The junction had 17 bases not matched to a gene; V was cut back by 8 bases and J by 10 bases. The CDR3 region has the DNA TGCGCCAGCGGAGTCGCACAGGGGTGCATAGGCGAGCAGTTCTTC. This translates into CASGVAQGCIGEQFF.

The chain recombines TRBV19 with TRBJ2-7; D uncertain. CDR1 is LNHDA and CDR2 is SQIVND in the germline V gene (reference sequence). V gave up 3 bases and J gave up 4 bases, with 13 bases separating them. The CDR3 totals 14 residues. CDR3 sequence: CASSIAVGEYEQYF. CDR3 nucleotide sequence: TGTGCCAGTAGTATTGCCGTTGGAGAATACGAGCAGTACTTC.

The genes are TRBV7-2 and TRBJ2-5; TRBD2 is a possible D gene (5 bases). V was clipped by 5 bases and J by 3 bases, with 13 bases between them. Germline CDR1 and CDR2: SGHTA and FQGNSA. CDR3 length equals 14 residues. This CDR3 is CASSPARVKETQYF. CDR3 nucleotide sequence: TGTGCCAGCAGCCCTGCGAGGGTGAAAGAGACCCAGTACTTC.

The V and J genes are TRBV28 and TRBJ1-4; 7 nucleotides align to TRBD1. The CDR3 spans 19 residues. V lost 3 bases to trimming and J lost 2 bases; unmatched junction nucleotides: 15. Looked up from germline, CDR1 is MDHEN and CDR2 is SYDVKM. The CDR3 region is CASSFGLYREGGTNEKLFF. The CDR3 coding sequence is TGTGCCAGCAGTTTCGGACTATACAGGGAAGGGGGCACTAATGAAAAACTGTTTTTT.

V and J are TRBV19 and TRBJ2-7; the match to TRBD1 covers 9 bases. Germline V gives CDR1 LNHDA, CDR2 SQIVND (reference sequence). Trimming removed 1 base from V and 3 bases from J; junction bases left unmatched: 7. There are 16 residues in the CDR3. CDR3 region: CASSIGTGTGHYEQYF. As DNA, the CDR3 is TGTGCCAGTAGTATAGGGACCGGGACAGGGCACTACGAGCAGTACTTC. The full variable domain, with the rest looked up from reference TRBV19 and TRBJ2-7, is DGGITQSPKYLFRKEGQNVTLSCEQNLNHDAMYWYRQDPGQGLRLIYYSQIVNDFQKGDIAEGYSVSREKKESFPLTVTSAQKNPTAFYLCASSIGTGTGHYEQYFGPGTRLTVT.

This chain uses TRBV7-9 with TRBJ2-3; maybe TRBD2 (5 bases). CDR3 length: 14 residues. The germline gives CDR1 SEHNR, CDR2 FQNEAQ (reference sequence). The germline V and J ends were trimmed by 2 bases and 5 bases, with 11 bases remaining between them. This CDR3 reads CASSLLADGDTQYF. The CDR3 DNA reads TGTGCCAGCAGCTTACTAGCAGATGGAGATACGCAGTATTTT.

This rearrangement joins TRBV15 to TRBJ1-3, with D maybe TRBD1 (5 bases). Germline V gene sequence: CDR1 LNHNV, CDR2 YYDKDF (reference sequence). This CDR3 has 16 amino acids. With 5 bases removed from V and 0 bases from J, the gap between germline ends came to 14 bases. For the CDR3, the DNA is TGTGCCACCAGCTTTGGGGGGGGGAACTCTGGAAACACCATATATTTT. Translation gives CATSFGGGNSGNTIYF.

This clone was picked up a small number of times. The rearrangement joins TRBV5-4 to TRBJ1-2; 7 positions agree with TRBD1. This CDR3 has 16 amino acids. Per the germline V gene, CDR1 is SGHNT and CDR2 is YYREEE (reference sequence). V lost 0 bases, J lost 2 bases, and 7 bases stayed unmatched. CDR3 loop: CASSLGTGAINYGYTF. The CDR3 DNA reads TGTGCCAGCAGCTTGGGTACAGGGGCGATAAACTATGGCTACACCTTC. The whole variable domain, filled in from reference TRBV5-4 and TRBJ1-2, reads ETGVTQSPTHLIKTRGQQVTLRCSSQSGHNTVSWYQQALGQGPQFIFQYYREEENGRGNFPPRFSGLQFPNYSSELNVNALELDDSALYLCASSLGTGAINYGYTFGSGTRLTVV.

This rearrangement joins TRBV4-1 to TRBJ1-2; 9 positions match TRBD1. The V gene's germline CDR1 is MGHRA and CDR2 YSYEKL. With 2 bases clipped from V and 1 base from J, the junction kept 2 bases outside the gene matches. The CDR3 is 15 residues long. The DNA for the CDR3 is TGCGCCAGCAGCCAACCGGGACAGGGTAACTATGGCTACACCTTC. Translation: CASSQPGQGNYGYTF.

The rearrangement joins TRBV9 to TRBJ1-3; D perhaps matches TRBD1 (5 bases). This CDR3 has 16 amino acids. Germline V gives CDR1 SGDLS, CDR2 YYNGEE. The ends were cut back, 5 bases at V and 0 bases at J, with 15 bases in the middle. This chain's CDR3 is CASRGGDANSGNTIYF. CDR3 coding DNA: TGTGCCAGCAGGGGGGGAGACGCCAACTCTGGAAACACCATATATTTT.

This clone was seen once. This chain connects TRBV7-3 to TRBJ2-3, with 8 nucleotides matching TRBD2. V was clipped by 5 bases and J by 6 bases; unmatched bases: 10. CDR3 size: 15 residues. The germline gives CDR1 SGHTA, CDR2 FQGTGA. For the CDR3, the DNA is TGTGCCAGCAGCCTTAGAAGCGGGAGTGGGGATACGCAGTATTTT. Translating it yields CASSLRSGSGDTQYF.

This rearrangement joins TRBV11-2 to TRBJ1-3; D not certain. The CDR3 has 14 amino acids. Looked up from germline, CDR1 is SGHAT and CDR2 is FQNNGV. Trimming took 2 bases from V and 4 from J, leaving 9 bases between them. The CDR3 DNA reads as TGTGCCAGCAGCTTATTTGGCTCCGGAAACACCATATATTTT. Protein sequence: CASSLFGSGNTIYF.

This sequence joins TRBV7-6 and TRBJ2-2; possible D gene TRBD2, 6 bases. The V gene's germline CDR1 is SGHVS and CDR2 FNYEAQ. Trimming removed 5 bases from V and 9 bases from J, with 13 bases in between. This CDR3 has 13 residues. This CDR3 reads CASSPLEGRELFF. CDR3 bases: TGTGCCAGCAGCCCCCTGGAGGGGAGGGAGCTGTTTTTT.